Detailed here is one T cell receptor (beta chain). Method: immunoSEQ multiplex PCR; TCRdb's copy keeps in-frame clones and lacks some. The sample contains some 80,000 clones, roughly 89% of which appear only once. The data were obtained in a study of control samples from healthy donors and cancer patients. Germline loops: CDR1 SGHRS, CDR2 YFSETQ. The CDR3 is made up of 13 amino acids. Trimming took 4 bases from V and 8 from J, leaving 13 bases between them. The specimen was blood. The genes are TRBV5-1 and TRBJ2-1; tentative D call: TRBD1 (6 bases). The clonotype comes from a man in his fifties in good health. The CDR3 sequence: CASSGGRGYEQFF. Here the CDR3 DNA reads TGCGCCAGCAGCGGGGGCCGCGGGTATGAGCAGTTCTTC.